The present T cell receptor beta chain was sequenced within a study of shared clonotypes between healthy human individuals (dated by TCRdb to 2020 to 2021). For context, the study as a whole: The cohort comprised two women and a few men aged 18 to 49 years. Libraries were prepared and TCR repertoires were sequenced by different laboratories using diverse techniques, in order to increase sequencing depth and limit assay-specific biases. Per donor, leukapheresis produced somewhere between about 0.9 and 9 billion PBMCs. Per donor, three plates each were used for CD4 naive and CD4 memory, two for CD8 naive, and one for CD8 memory. To estimate repertoire size and how much clonotype sharing occurs between individuals, the study deeply sequenced the blood TCR repertoires of five or six healthy adults. Here is what the overall study found, with its caveats: Rarefaction of sorted-subset datasets indicated incomplete sequencing despite the large sequencing depth. Sampling was restricted to blood, and TCR repertoires in tissues likely differ from the TCR repertoires found in blood. Because the study included only a small number of donors, the genetic and exposure-history diversity represented was limited. Higher generation probabilities were observed for clonotypes shared by all four sorted-subset donors than for non-shared clonotypes. Around 5% of naive CD4, 3% to 3.5% of naive CD8, approximately 2% of memory CD4, and about 0.4% of memory CD8 clonotypes were shared across a handful of donors. Naive subsets generally had larger estimated clonotype richness than memory subsets did. Based on pairwise subsampling, the degree of clonotype sharing among donors was expected to be affected by sequencing depth.

Using the deep immunoSEQ assay, multiplex PCR amplified TCR CDR3 regions from genomic DNA. Extracted genomic DNA from each cell subset was spread evenly across all wells of several immunoSEQ 96-well plates, with each plate serving as a replicate. For sorted subsets, around 200 ng genomic DNA, equal to some 30,000 T cell genomes, was loaded into each replicate PCR. The purified libraries were quantified using a Qubit 3.0 fluorometer, sized with a Bioanalyzer 2100, and then quantified again using the KAPA Library Quantification kit. Every immunoSEQ 96-well plate was sequenced on a separate single-read 150-cycle Illumina NextSeq 550 flow cell. The authors' analysis ran thus. Because only junctional sequences without quality scores were contained in the immunoSEQ output, filtering matching that applied to full-length reads could not be performed. To assign V/J genes and CDR3, sequences were annotated against IMGT germline references using PyIR, a Python wrapper for IgBLAST v1.9. Reads with weak V/J assignments (E-value above 1e-6), missing CDR3, stop codons, out-of-frame junctions, or ambiguous translated residues were removed. V3J clonotypes were defined as sequences sharing an identical inferred V gene, J gene, and CDR3 amino acid sequence. The percentage overlap between two repertoires was calculated by dividing the number of shared unique clonotypes by the size of the smaller repertoire. Repertoire richness was assessed with RTK rarefaction, the Chao1 estimator, and Recon v2.1 estimates of unobserved clonotypes. OLGA was used to compute generation probabilities for all TCRbeta clonotypes that the gDNA method yielded from a few donors. TCRdb mirrors the immuneACCESS table, restricted to in-frame sequences. Some clones are absent from its copies; in checked studies, under half trace to an unresolved V gene, and the reason for the others is unknown. The V and J calls and clone size come from that table; D and trimming were worked out from the DNA. Present in this sample are about 2 million clones, less than 95% of which were seen just once. Roughly 1.2% of the sample comes from the top ten.

A remark on this clone: It has no known antigen specificity. No base qualities exist here, and no much larger clone lies one base off it.

For the CD8 naive samples, CD45RO-negative cells were positively selected for CCR7, yielding a CD45RA+CCR7+ population from which TemRA cells were excluded. Healthy HIV-negative adults with no recently reported acute infections or vaccinations were included as donors. Every donor was a Caucasian adult residing in Nashville, Tennessee, USA. Blood was collected by leukapheresis, and PBMCs were isolated by Ficoll-Histopaque density gradient centrifugation and then cryopreserved in liquid nitrogen vapor phase. Analytical flow cytometry was used to check the purity and quantity of each magnetically sorted T cell population. Genomic DNA was isolated from every sorted fraction and measured by UV absorbance on a Nanodrop 2000c. Material for sequencing was naive CD8+ T cells sorted from blood. This specimen's cell subset or site label, per the study, means: CD45RA+CCR7+. The clonotype was recovered from a man in his late teens or twenties in good health.

The DNA reads TGTGCCATCGGTGGCGACTCATACACAGATACGCAGTATTTT. It is translated as CAIGGDSYTDTQYF. The V and J segments used are TRBV10-3 and TRBJ2-3, with the D gene not clear enough to name. The cysteine opens and the phenylalanine closes a CDR3 of 14 amino acids. CDR3 DNA only is kept here, 42 bases in frame from base 1. Between the V and J ends, shortened by 8 bases and 2 bases respectively, the junction contains 14 bases. CDR1 and CDR2 were assigned from the germline V gene as ENHRY and SYGVKD.